These 8 T cell receptor beta chains came from one sample sequenced in a study of blood T cell repertoires in COVID-19. TCRdb's copy holds only in-frame clones and misses some; the assay was immunoSEQ multiplex PCR. The data show 250,000 to 350,000 clones, with roughly 89% seen just once and roughly 0.8% held by the top ten. Sequenced sample: peripheral blood. The receptors were sampled from a man aged 25 to 45 with acute or convalescent COVID-19.

The chain combines TRBV7-2 with TRBJ1-5; TRBD1 agrees at 10 bases. The ends lost 5 bases at V and 0 bases at J; junction bases unmatched: 10. This CDR3 contains 18 residues. Germline CDR1 and CDR2: SGHTA and FQGNSA. CDR3 region: CASSPGQGIGYSNQPQHF. The CDR3 coding sequence is TGTGCCAGCAGCCCGGGACAGGGGATAGGGTATAGCAATCAGCCCCAGCATTTT.

The chain's CDR3 is CASSRDREAFF. The CDR3 DNA follows: TGTGCCAGCAGCCGAGACAGGGAAGCTTTCTTT. The chain carries TRBV12-3 or TRBV12-4 and TRBJ1-1, with a possible D match to TRBD1 (6 bases). The CDR3 consists of 11 residues. V was cut by 6 bases and J by 8 bases, with 10 bases left in between.

V is TRBV19 and J is TRBJ1-2; D perhaps matches TRBD1 (5 bases). The CDR3 spans 17 residues. V lost 1 base and J 4 bases, leaving 19 bases between the germline ends. Germline CDR1 and CDR2: LNHDA and SQIVND (reference sequence). The CDR3 bases are TGTGCCAGTAGTATAGCCCGAGGGGAGGGGTCCTCCTATGGCTACACCTTC. This encodes CASSIARGEGSSYGYTF.

This sequence joins TRBV7-9 and TRBJ1-2; D unresolved. Trimming shortened V by 1 base and J by 8 bases, and 11 bases separated the two germline ends. The CDR3 sequence is 13 residues long. The germline gives CDR1 SEHNR, CDR2 FQNEAQ (reference sequence). CDR3 region: CASSLVREGGYTF. In nucleotides, the CDR3 is TGTGCCAGCAGCTTAGTCCGTGAGGGCGGCTACACCTTC. Full variable domain (missing parts from reference TRBV7-9 and TRBJ1-2): DTGVSQNPRHKITKRGQNVTFRCDPISEHNRLYWYRQTLGQGPEFLTYFQNEAQLEKSRLLSDRFSAERPKGSFSTLEIQRTEQGDSAMYLCASSLVREGGYTFGSGTRLTVV.

The chain carries TRBV28 and TRBJ1-1; D ambiguous. With 10 bases removed from V and 5 bases from J, the gap between germline ends came to 11 bases. The CDR3 is 11 residues long. Germline CDR1 reads MDHEN; CDR2 reads SYDVKM. CDR3 DNA sequence: TGTGCCACCTGGGCAGGAACTGAAGCTTTCTTT. Translation: CATWAGTEAFF.

The V call is TRBV6-5, the J call TRBJ2-7, with 9 bases lining up with TRBD2. The CDR3 runs 14 residues. The junction had 10 bases not matched to a gene; V was cut back by 7 bases and J by 6 bases. CDR1 and CDR2 (germline): MNHEY, SVGAGI. CDR3 sequence reads: CASTSWAGGPEQYF. The CDR3 coding sequence is TGTGCCAGCACGTCTTGGGCGGGAGGGCCCGAGCAGTACTTC.

This clone appeared a single time. J is TRBJ1-1 and V is TRBV19, with 7 positions matching TRBD1. Germline CDR1 is LNHDA and CDR2 is SQIVND (reference sequence). This CDR3 is 16 amino acids long. V gave up 7 bases and J gave up 2 bases; unmatched junction bases: 13. CDR3 DNA: TGTGCCAGTATCACACCGAGAGGGACAGCCAACACTGAAGCTTTCTTT. Its translation is CASITPRGTANTEAFF.

The chain is built from TRBV5-1 and TRBJ2-5; TRBD1 agrees at 9 bases. V lost 4 bases and J lost 5; bases outside the gene matches: 9. This CDR3 has 15 residues. The V gene's germline CDR1 is SGHRS and CDR2 YFSETQ. CDR3 region: CASSPRGQGRETQYF. In nucleotides, the CDR3 is TGCGCCAGCAGCCCCCGGGGACAGGGTAGGGAGACCCAGTACTTC.